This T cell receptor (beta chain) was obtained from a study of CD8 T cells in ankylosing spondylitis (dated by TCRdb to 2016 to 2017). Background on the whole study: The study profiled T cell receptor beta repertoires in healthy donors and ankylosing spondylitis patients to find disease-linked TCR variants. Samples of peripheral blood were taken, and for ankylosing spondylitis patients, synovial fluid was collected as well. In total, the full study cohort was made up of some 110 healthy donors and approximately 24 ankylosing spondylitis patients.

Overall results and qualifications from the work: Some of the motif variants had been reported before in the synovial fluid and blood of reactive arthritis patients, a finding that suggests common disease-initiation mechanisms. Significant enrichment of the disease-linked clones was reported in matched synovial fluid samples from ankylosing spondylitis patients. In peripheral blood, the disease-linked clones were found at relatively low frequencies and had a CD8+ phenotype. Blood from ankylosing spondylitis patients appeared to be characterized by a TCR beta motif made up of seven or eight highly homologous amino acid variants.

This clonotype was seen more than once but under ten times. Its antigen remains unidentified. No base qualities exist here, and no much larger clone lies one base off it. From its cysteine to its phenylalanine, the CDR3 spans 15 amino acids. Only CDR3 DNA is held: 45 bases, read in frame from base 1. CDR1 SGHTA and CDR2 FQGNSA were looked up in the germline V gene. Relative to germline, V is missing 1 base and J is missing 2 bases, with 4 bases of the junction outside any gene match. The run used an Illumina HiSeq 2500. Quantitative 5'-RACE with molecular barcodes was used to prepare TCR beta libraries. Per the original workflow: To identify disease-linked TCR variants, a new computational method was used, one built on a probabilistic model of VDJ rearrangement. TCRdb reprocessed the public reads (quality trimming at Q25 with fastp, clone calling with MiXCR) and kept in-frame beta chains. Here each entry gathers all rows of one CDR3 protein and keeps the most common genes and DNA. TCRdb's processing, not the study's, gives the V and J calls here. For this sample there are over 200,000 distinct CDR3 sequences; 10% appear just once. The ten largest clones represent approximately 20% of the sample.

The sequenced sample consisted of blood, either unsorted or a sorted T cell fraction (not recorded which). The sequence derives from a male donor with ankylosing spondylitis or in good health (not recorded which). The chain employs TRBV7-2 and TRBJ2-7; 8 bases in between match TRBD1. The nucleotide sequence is TGTGCCAGCAGCTTAGGGGTACAGGGGGCCTACGAGCAGTACTTC. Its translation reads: CASSLGVQGAYEQYF.